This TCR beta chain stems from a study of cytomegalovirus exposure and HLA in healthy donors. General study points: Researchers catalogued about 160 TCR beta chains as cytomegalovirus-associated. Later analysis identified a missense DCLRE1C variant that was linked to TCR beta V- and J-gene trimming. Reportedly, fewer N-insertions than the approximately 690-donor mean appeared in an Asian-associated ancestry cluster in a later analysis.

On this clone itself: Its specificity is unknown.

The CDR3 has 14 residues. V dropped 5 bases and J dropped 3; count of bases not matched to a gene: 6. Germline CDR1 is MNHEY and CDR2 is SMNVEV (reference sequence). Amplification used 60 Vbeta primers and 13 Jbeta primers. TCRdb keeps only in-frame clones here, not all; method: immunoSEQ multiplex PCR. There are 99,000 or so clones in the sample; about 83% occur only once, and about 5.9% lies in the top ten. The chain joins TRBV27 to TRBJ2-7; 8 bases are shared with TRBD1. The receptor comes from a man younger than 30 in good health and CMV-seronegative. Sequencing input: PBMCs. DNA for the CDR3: TGTGCCAGCAGTCCCCCGGACAGGGACTACGAGCAGTACTTC. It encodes CASSPPDRDYEQYF.